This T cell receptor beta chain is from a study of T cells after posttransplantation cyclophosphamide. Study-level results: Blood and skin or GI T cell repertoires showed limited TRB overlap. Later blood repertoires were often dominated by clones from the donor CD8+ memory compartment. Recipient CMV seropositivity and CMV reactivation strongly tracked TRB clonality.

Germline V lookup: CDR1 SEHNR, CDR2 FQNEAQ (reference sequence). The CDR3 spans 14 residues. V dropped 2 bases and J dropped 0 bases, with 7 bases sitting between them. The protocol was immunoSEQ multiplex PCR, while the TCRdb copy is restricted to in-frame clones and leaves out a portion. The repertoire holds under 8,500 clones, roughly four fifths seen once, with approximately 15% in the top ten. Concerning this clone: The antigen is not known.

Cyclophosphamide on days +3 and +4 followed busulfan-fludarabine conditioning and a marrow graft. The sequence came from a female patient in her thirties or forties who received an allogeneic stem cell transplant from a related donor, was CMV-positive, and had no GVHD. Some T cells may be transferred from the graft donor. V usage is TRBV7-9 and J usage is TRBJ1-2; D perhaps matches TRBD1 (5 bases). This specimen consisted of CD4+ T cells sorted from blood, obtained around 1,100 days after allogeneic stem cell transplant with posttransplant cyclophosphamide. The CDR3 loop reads CASSLYRTNYGYTF. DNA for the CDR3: TGTGCCAGCAGCTTATACAGGACTAACTATGGCTACACCTTC.